This TCR beta chain originates from a study of shared clonotypes between healthy human individuals. A word on this clone: Its target is unknown.

CD4+ cell separation produced CD45RA+ naive and CD45RA-negative memory subsets. The repertoire was sequenced with immunoSEQ multiplex PCR; TCRdb's copy has only in-frame clones and lacks some. This table has some 630,000 clones, 72% appearing once. Whole-study results and caveats: Investigators expected sequencing depth to affect clonotype sharing among donors. Shared across a few donors were about 4.8% of the naive CD4 clonotypes. Only blood was sampled; tissue repertoires likely differ.

Sequencing input: memory CD4+ T cells sorted from blood. Subset indicated: CD45RA-negative fraction. This TCR was recovered from a woman aged 25 to 45 in good health.

The CDR3 DNA reads TGTGCCAGCAGACCGGGGGCCTATGGCTACACCTTC. It translates to CASRPGAYGYTF. V is TRBV28 and J is TRBJ1-2; D might be TRBD1 (6 bases). Germline CDR1 and CDR2: MDHEN and SYDVKM. Trimming removed 6 bases from V and 4 bases from J, with 9 bases in between. The CDR3 sequence is 12 residues long.